The rows below give T cell receptor beta chains drawn from one sample of a study of CD8+ T cells in alopecia areata. Produced via immunoSEQ multiplex PCR; TCRdb's table is partial and in-frame only. The sample has some 150,000 clones, nearly 55% seen once. Specimen: CD8+ T cells sorted from blood, collected at week 4, from a patient treated with tofacitinib. Receptor source: a human donor with alopecia areata. Each CDR3 is given with its conserved first and last residue. Fields, in order: V gene, D gene, clone size, J gene, CDR3 DNA, CDR3 protein. A D gene is named only where the DNA matches it firmly. The size field is filled for only some rows; it gives once, few, many or a size class.

v_call: TRBV10-3
d_call: TRBD2
clone_size: -
j_call: TRBJ2-7
cdr3_nt: TGTGCCACCTCTGGGGCTAGCGGGGCTTCCTACGAGCAGTACTTC
cdr3_aa: CATSGASGASYEQYF

v_call: TRBV15
d_call: TRBD1
clone_size: -
j_call: TRBJ2-1
cdr3_nt: TGTGCCACCAGCACACCGGGACAGGGAAGGGGTTACAATGAGCAGTTCTTC
cdr3_aa: CATSTPGQGRGYNEQFF

v_call: TRBV30
d_call: -
clone_size: -
j_call: TRBJ1-6
cdr3_nt: TGTGCCTGGAGTCCCGCAGGGGCACCCCTCCACTTT
cdr3_aa: CAWSPAGAPLHF

v_call: TRBV6-5
d_call: -
clone_size: -
j_call: TRBJ2-1
cdr3_nt: TGTGCCAGCACGGGCGGTGGGGGCGAGCAGTTCTTC
cdr3_aa: CASTGGGGEQFF

v_call: TRBV27
d_call: TRBD1
clone_size: few
j_call: TRBJ2-2
cdr3_nt: TGTGCCAGCAGTTATTCAGGGGGCACCGGGGAGCTGTTTTTT
cdr3_aa: CASSYSGGTGELFF

v_call: TRBV29-1
d_call: TRBD1
clone_size: few
j_call: TRBJ2-7
cdr3_nt: TGCAGCGTTGTGAGGGACAGCCGCTACGAGCAGTACTTC
cdr3_aa: CSVVRDSRYEQYF

v_call: TRBV29-1
d_call: -
clone_size: -
j_call: TRBJ1-1
cdr3_nt: TGCAGCGTCCCTTGGGGGGAAACTGAAGCTTTCTTT
cdr3_aa: CSVPWGETEAFF

v_call: TRBV5-1
d_call: TRBD2
clone_size: -
j_call: TRBJ2-1
cdr3_nt: TGCGCCAGCAGCCCCCCCGTTAGCGGGGGGCCCAATGAGCAGTTCTTC
cdr3_aa: CASSPPVSGGPNEQFF

v_call: TRBV4-1
d_call: TRBD1
clone_size: -
j_call: TRBJ1-5
cdr3_nt: TGCGCCAGCAGCCATCCAGGGGGATATGGCAATCAGCCCCAGCATTTT
cdr3_aa: CASSHPGGYGNQPQHF

v_call: TRBV2
d_call: -
clone_size: -
j_call: TRBJ1-5
cdr3_nt: TGTGCCAGCACCGAGGGTATTCAGAATCAGCCCCAGCATTTT
cdr3_aa: CASTEGIQNQPQHF

v_call: TRBV5-4
d_call: -
clone_size: -
j_call: TRBJ1-1
cdr3_nt: TGTGCCAGCAGCTTGGCCGTGGGGGAGCGGCGGAACACTGAAGCTTTCTTT
cdr3_aa: CASSLAVGERRNTEAFF

v_call: TRBV5-6
d_call: -
clone_size: -
j_call: TRBJ1-1
cdr3_nt: TGTGCCAGCACCCTAGGAGATAACACTGAAGCTTTCTTT
cdr3_aa: CASTLGDNTEAFF

v_call: TRBV28
d_call: -
clone_size: -
j_call: TRBJ1-4
cdr3_nt: TGTGCCAGCATGGGGTTGAATGAAAAACTGTTTTTT
cdr3_aa: CASMGLNEKLFF

v_call: TRBV2
d_call: -
clone_size: -
j_call: TRBJ1-1
cdr3_nt: TGTGCCAGCACTGAACTAACAGTCACTGAAGCTTTCTTT
cdr3_aa: CASTELTVTEAFF

v_call: TRBV5-6
d_call: TRBD2
clone_size: few
j_call: TRBJ2-1
cdr3_nt: TGTGCCAGCAGCTTGGGAGCGGGGGGCCACTACAATGAGCAGTTCTTC
cdr3_aa: CASSLGAGGHYNEQFF

v_call: TRBV5-6
d_call: -
clone_size: -
j_call: TRBJ1-5
cdr3_nt: TGTGCCAGCAGCTTGGCCGAAGGGCTTGATCAGCCCCAGCATTTT
cdr3_aa: CASSLAEGLDQPQHF

v_call: TRBV4-1
d_call: -
clone_size: few
j_call: TRBJ1-2
cdr3_nt: TGCGCCAGCAGCCAAGGGATCAGCAACTATGGCTACACCTTC
cdr3_aa: CASSQGISNYGYTF

v_call: TRBV4-3
d_call: TRBD1
clone_size: few
j_call: TRBJ2-7
cdr3_nt: TGCGCCAGCAGCGCACATCCGGGACAGGGACCCTACGAGCAGTACTTC
cdr3_aa: CASSAHPGQGPYEQYF

v_call: TRBV15
d_call: TRBD2
clone_size: few
j_call: TRBJ2-6
cdr3_nt: TGTGCCACCAAGGGAGGGGCTCCTCCTGGGGCCAACGTCCTGACTTTC
cdr3_aa: CATKGGAPPGANVLTF

v_call: TRBV7-9
d_call: -
clone_size: -
j_call: TRBJ2-3
cdr3_nt: TGTGCCAGCAGCCCGCCCCTGATCACAGATACGCAGTATTTT
cdr3_aa: CASSPPLITDTQYF

v_call: TRBV14
d_call: -
clone_size: few
j_call: TRBJ1-5
cdr3_nt: TGTGCCAGCAGCCAAGCAGGGAGCAATCAGCCCCAGCATTTT
cdr3_aa: CASSQAGSNQPQHF

v_call: TRBV6-5
d_call: -
clone_size: -
j_call: TRBJ2-6
cdr3_nt: TGTGCCAGCAGTTACGTCTCTGGGGCCAACGTCCTGACTTTC
cdr3_aa: CASSYVSGANVLTF

v_call: TRBV9
d_call: -
clone_size: -
j_call: TRBJ1-6
cdr3_nt: TGTGCCAGCAGCACCTCAGGGTGGGATAATTCACCCCTCCACTTT
cdr3_aa: CASSTSGWDNSPLHF

v_call: TRBV6-1
d_call: -
clone_size: many
j_call: TRBJ1-1
cdr3_nt: TGTGCCAGCAGTGAACGAGAGAACACTGAAGCTTTCTTT
cdr3_aa: CASSERENTEAFF

v_call: TRBV4-3
d_call: -
clone_size: -
j_call: TRBJ2-2
cdr3_nt: TGCGCCAGCAGCCAAGATAGGGTCACCGGGGAGCTGTTTTTT
cdr3_aa: CASSQDRVTGELFF

v_call: TRBV5-1
d_call: TRBD1
clone_size: -
j_call: TRBJ1-1
cdr3_nt: TGCGCCAGCAGCGGGTGGACAGGGGGCAACACTGAAGCTTTCTTT
cdr3_aa: CASSGWTGGNTEAFF

v_call: TRBV5-1
d_call: -
clone_size: once
j_call: TRBJ2-3
cdr3_nt: TGCGCCAGCAGCATCGAGACAGCTTGGACGGTTGCAGATACGCAGTATTTT
cdr3_aa: CASSIETAWTVADTQYF

v_call: TRBV6-5
d_call: -
clone_size: -
j_call: TRBJ1-2
cdr3_nt: TGTGCCAGCAGTTCCTCAGGATTCCTAGGCTACACCTTC
cdr3_aa: CASSSSGFLGYTF

v_call: TRBV19
d_call: -
clone_size: -
j_call: TRBJ1-2
cdr3_nt: TGTGCCAGTAACTCAGCCGGGTACGATGGCTACACCTTC
cdr3_aa: CASNSAGYDGYTF

v_call: TRBV30
d_call: -
clone_size: -
j_call: TRBJ1-1
cdr3_nt: TGTGCCTCCTCACCGGGTTGGGGGGCGAGGACTGAAGCTTTCTTT
cdr3_aa: CASSPGWGARTEAFF

v_call: TRBV18
d_call: TRBD2
clone_size: -
j_call: TRBJ2-3
cdr3_nt: TGTGCCAGCTCACCGCTAGCGGGGTCCACAGATACGCAGTATTTT
cdr3_aa: CASSPLAGSTDTQYF

v_call: TRBV13
d_call: -
clone_size: -
j_call: TRBJ1-2
cdr3_nt: TGTGCCAGTGTGATGGGGAGGGCCTATAACTATGGCTACACCTTC
cdr3_aa: CASVMGRAYNYGYTF

v_call: TRBV5-1
d_call: -
clone_size: -
j_call: TRBJ2-1
cdr3_nt: TGCGCCAGCAGCGCGTCACAGGGTTTCTACAATGAGCAGTTCTTC
cdr3_aa: CASSASQGFYNEQFF

v_call: TRBV9
d_call: -
clone_size: few
j_call: TRBJ2-2
cdr3_nt: TGTGCCAGCAGCGCACTTCGTGGCAGACCGAACACCGGGGAGCTGTTTTTT
cdr3_aa: CASSALRGRPNTGELFF

v_call: TRBV15
d_call: -
clone_size: few
j_call: TRBJ2-3
cdr3_nt: TGTGCCACCAGCAGAGGTCCCGTGCGGGGAGATACGCAGTATTTT
cdr3_aa: CATSRGPVRGDTQYF

v_call: TRBV27
d_call: -
clone_size: few
j_call: TRBJ1-1
cdr3_nt: TGTGCCAGCAGTTTAGAGGGCTGGGCTGAAGCTTTCTTT
cdr3_aa: CASSLEGWAEAFF

v_call: TRBV19
d_call: -
clone_size: -
j_call: TRBJ1-5
cdr3_nt: TGTGCCAGTAGTAATGACAGAGTCGGCAATCAGCCCCAGCATTTT
cdr3_aa: CASSNDRVGNQPQHF

v_call: TRBV7-6
d_call: TRBD1
clone_size: -
j_call: TRBJ1-1
cdr3_nt: TGTGCCAGCAGCTTAGAGGGGGCGTCTGAAGCTTTCTTT
cdr3_aa: CASSLEGASEAFF

v_call: TRBV5-6
d_call: TRBD1
clone_size: -
j_call: TRBJ1-2
cdr3_nt: TGTGCCAGCAGCTGGGACAGGTCTAACTATGGCTACACCTTC
cdr3_aa: CASSWDRSNYGYTF

v_call: TRBV10-2
d_call: TRBD2
clone_size: few
j_call: TRBJ2-7
cdr3_nt: TGCGCCAGCAGTCCTGGACTAGTTTACGAGCAGTACTTC
cdr3_aa: CASSPGLVYEQYF

v_call: TRBV11-2
d_call: TRBD2
clone_size: -
j_call: TRBJ2-5
cdr3_nt: TGTGCCAGCAGCTCACTAGCGGGGGCCCCAGAGACCCAGTACTTC
cdr3_aa: CASSSLAGAPETQYF

v_call: TRBV30
d_call: -
clone_size: -
j_call: TRBJ1-2
cdr3_nt: TGTGCCTGGAGTTTAGGGAACTATGGCTACACCTTC
cdr3_aa: CAWSLGNYGYTF

v_call: TRBV27
d_call: -
clone_size: -
j_call: TRBJ2-3
cdr3_nt: TGTGCCAGCAGTTTTGGGGCAGATACGCAGTATTTT
cdr3_aa: CASSFGADTQYF

v_call: TRBV27
d_call: -
clone_size: -
j_call: TRBJ2-6
cdr3_nt: TGTGCCAGCAGTTTTTCCGGGGCCAACGTCCTGACTTTC
cdr3_aa: CASSFSGANVLTF

v_call: TRBV7-9
d_call: -
clone_size: -
j_call: TRBJ2-2
cdr3_nt: TGTGCCAGTTTTGGGCAGGGTGATCCCGGGGAGCTGTTTTTT
cdr3_aa: CASFGQGDPGELFF

v_call: TRBV2
d_call: TRBD1
clone_size: -
j_call: TRBJ2-6
cdr3_nt: TGTGCCAGCAGGGATACCCAGGGGGCTCCTTTTCCTGGGGCCAACGTCCTGACTTTC
cdr3_aa: CASRDTQGAPFPGANVLTF

v_call: TRBV7-9
d_call: -
clone_size: -
j_call: TRBJ2-3
cdr3_nt: TGTGCCAGCAGACTCGGGGCGGATACGCAGTATTTT
cdr3_aa: CASRLGADTQYF

v_call: TRBV27
d_call: -
clone_size: -
j_call: TRBJ1-2
cdr3_nt: TGTGCCAGCAGTCCTCGGGAAGGGGGCTATGGCTACACCTTC
cdr3_aa: CASSPREGGYGYTF

v_call: TRBV11-2
d_call: -
clone_size: few
j_call: TRBJ2-3
cdr3_nt: TGTGCCAGCAGCTTAGTAGGTTGGGGCACAGATACGCAGTATTTT
cdr3_aa: CASSLVGWGTDTQYF

v_call: TRBV29-1
d_call: -
clone_size: -
j_call: TRBJ2-7
cdr3_nt: TGCAGCGTTGTGGGGGTTGACGAGCAGTACTTC
cdr3_aa: CSVVGVDEQYF

v_call: TRBV30
d_call: -
clone_size: -
j_call: TRBJ2-5
cdr3_nt: TGTGCCTGGAGTACCCGGACTATCGGGGAGACCCAGTACTTC
cdr3_aa: CAWSTRTIGETQYF

v_call: TRBV25-1
d_call: TRBD2
clone_size: -
j_call: TRBJ2-2
cdr3_nt: TGTGCCAGCAGCGCCGGGGGGTCCGGGGAGCTGTTTTTT
cdr3_aa: CASSAGGSGELFF

v_call: TRBV7-9
d_call: -
clone_size: -
j_call: TRBJ1-2
cdr3_nt: TGTGCCAGCAGCTTAGTCCGTGACGTCGGCTATGGCTACACCTTC
cdr3_aa: CASSLVRDVGYGYTF

v_call: TRBV13
d_call: TRBD1
clone_size: -
j_call: TRBJ2-5
cdr3_nt: TGTGCCAGCAGCTTTGGGACAGAGGTAGAGACCCAGTACTTC
cdr3_aa: CASSFGTEVETQYF

v_call: TRBV5-1
d_call: -
clone_size: -
j_call: TRBJ2-3
cdr3_nt: TGCGCCAGCAGCTTGGGAGGAGATACGCAGTATTTT
cdr3_aa: CASSLGGDTQYF

v_call: TRBV15
d_call: -
clone_size: -
j_call: TRBJ2-7
cdr3_nt: TGTGCCACCAGCAGAGATCTTTACGAGCAGTACTTC
cdr3_aa: CATSRDLYEQYF